A selection of T cell receptor beta chains follows, all from one sample in a study of T cell responses to AZD1222 COVID-19 vaccine. Using immunoSEQ multiplex PCR, the repertoire was profiled, and TCRdb retains in-frame clones only, with some absent. The sample consists of 95,000 to 150,000 clones, roughly 90% of them appearing once. Here the sequenced sample was peripheral blood, taken on day 0 of AZD1222 vaccination. These TCRs come from an adult in good health. Each CDR3 is given without its conserved first and last residue.

v_call,j_call,cdr3_aa
TRBV5-4,TRBJ2-1,ASSWRAGGLYSSYNEQF
TRBV5-6,TRBJ1-3,ASSSYTGTGSGNTIY
TRBV7-9,TRBJ1-2,ASSVQDNYGYT
TRBV7-2,TRBJ1-6,ASSPGHVGNSPLH
TRBV7-3,TRBJ1-6,ASSLRVRSPLH
TRBV10-2,TRBJ1-1,ASTLFLDAEAF
TRBV3-1/TRBV3-2,TRBJ1-2,ASSQDGQYGYT
TRBV11-3,TRBJ1-5,ASSLDSLSHQPQH
TRBV15,TRBJ1-5,ATSRDDDSNQPQH
TRBV18,TRBJ1-1,ASALRRALNTEAF
TRBV19,TRBJ1-4,ASSIAALDYEKLF
TRBV10-3,TRBJ2-7,AISRSQDRSSYEQY
TRBV5-1,TRBJ2-2,ASSLLGPEGTGELF
TRBV9,TRBJ2-3,ASSVAGSGGPGTDTQY
TRBV6-5,TRBJ2-5,ASIRGARETQY
TRBV5-1,TRBJ1-5,ASSLAGNQPQH
TRBV7-8,TRBJ1-2,ASSLGDLQLSYT
TRBV5-6,TRBJ1-5,ASSSGPSNQPQH
TRBV7-2,TRBJ2-1,ASSLRARDEQF
TRBV2,TRBJ1-1,ASGQVNTEAF
TRBV25-1,TRBJ1-1,ASTATPWNTEAF
TRBV9,TRBJ2-3,APLKSEESTDTQY
TRBV18,TRBJ1-2,ASSPSGYGYT
TRBV12-5,TRBJ1-1,ASAPGTVSLMNTEAF
TRBV18,TRBJ1-1,ASSLWDPSAEAF
TRBV6-5,TRBJ1-1,ASSYFAGQGMAF
TRBV12-3/TRBV12-4,TRBJ2-1,ASSLGGVKF
TRBV12-3/TRBV12-4,TRBJ1-1,ASSPWTGEAF
TRBV3-1/TRBV3-2,TRBJ2-2,ASNQAGELF
TRBV11-2,TRBJ1-3,ASSLGVSGNTIY